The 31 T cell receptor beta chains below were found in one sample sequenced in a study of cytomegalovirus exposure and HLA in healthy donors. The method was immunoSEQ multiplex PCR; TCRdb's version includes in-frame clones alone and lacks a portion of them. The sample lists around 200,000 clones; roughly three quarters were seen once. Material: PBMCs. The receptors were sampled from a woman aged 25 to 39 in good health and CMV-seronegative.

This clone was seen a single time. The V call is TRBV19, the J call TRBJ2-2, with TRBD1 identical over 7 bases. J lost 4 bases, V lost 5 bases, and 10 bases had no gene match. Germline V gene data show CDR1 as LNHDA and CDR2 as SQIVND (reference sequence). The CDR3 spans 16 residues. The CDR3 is CASSSRTGVITGELFF. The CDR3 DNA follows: TGTGCCAGTAGTTCCCGAACAGGGGTTATCACCGGGGAGCTGTTTTTT. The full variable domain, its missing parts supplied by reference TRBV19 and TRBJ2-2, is DGGITQSPKYLFRKEGQNVTLSCEQNLNHDAMYWYRQDPGQGLRLIYYSQIVNDFQKGDIAEGYSVSREKKESFPLTVTSAQKNPTAFYLCASSSRTGVITGELFFGEGSRLTVL.

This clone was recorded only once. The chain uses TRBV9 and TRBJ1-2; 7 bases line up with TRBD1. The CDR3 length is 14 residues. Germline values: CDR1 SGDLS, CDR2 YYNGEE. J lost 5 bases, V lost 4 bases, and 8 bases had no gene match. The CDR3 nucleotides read TGTGCCAGCAGCCCCACGGGACAGCGATATGGCTACACCTTC. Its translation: CASSPTGQRYGYTF.

DNA for the CDR3: TGTGCCAGCAGCTCATATTTGGACCACGCGGGGGAGCAGTACTTC. It codes for CASSSYLDHAGEQYF. The genes are TRBV11-2 and TRBJ2-7; tentative D call: TRBD2 (6 bases). CDR1 and CDR2 from the germline V gene are SGHAT and FQNNGV. This CDR3 comprises 15 residues. V was pared by 4 bases and J by 7 bases, with 20 bases between.

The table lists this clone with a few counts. CDR3 loop: CASRRDTGPYEQYF. The CDR3, as DNA: TGCGCCAGCAGACGGGATACAGGGCCCTACGAGCAGTACTTC. The chain is built from TRBV5-1 and TRBJ2-7; tentatively, D is TRBD1 (6 bases). The germline V and J ends were trimmed by 5 bases and 2 bases, with 14 bases remaining between them. CDR3 length: 14 residues. CDR1 and CDR2 from the germline V gene are SGHRS and YFSETQ.

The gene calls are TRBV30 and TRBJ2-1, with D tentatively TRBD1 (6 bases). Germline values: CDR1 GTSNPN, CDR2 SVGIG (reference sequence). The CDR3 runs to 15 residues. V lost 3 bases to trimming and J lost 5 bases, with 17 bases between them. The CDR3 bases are TGTGCCTGGAGGCAAAATCCCTACAGGGACAATGAGCAGTTCTTC. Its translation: CAWRQNPYRDNEQFF.

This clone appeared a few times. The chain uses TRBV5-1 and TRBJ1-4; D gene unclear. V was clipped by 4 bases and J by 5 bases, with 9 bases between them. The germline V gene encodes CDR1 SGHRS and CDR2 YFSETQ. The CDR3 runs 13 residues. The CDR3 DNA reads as TGCGCCAGCAGCCGCGGGCACAATGAAAAACTGTTTTTT. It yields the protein CASSRGHNEKLFF.

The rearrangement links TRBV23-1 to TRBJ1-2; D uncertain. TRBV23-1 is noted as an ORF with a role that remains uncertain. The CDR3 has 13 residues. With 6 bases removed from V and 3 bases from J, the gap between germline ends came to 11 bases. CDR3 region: CASSEEWDYGYTF. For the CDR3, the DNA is TGCGCCAGCAGCGAGGAGTGGGACTATGGCTACACCTTC.

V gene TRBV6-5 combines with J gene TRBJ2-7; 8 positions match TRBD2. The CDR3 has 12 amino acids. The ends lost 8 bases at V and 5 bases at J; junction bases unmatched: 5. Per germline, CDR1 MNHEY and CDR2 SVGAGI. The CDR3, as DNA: TGTGCCAGCCACCGGACTAGCAACGAGCAGTACTTC. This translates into CASHRTSNEQYF.

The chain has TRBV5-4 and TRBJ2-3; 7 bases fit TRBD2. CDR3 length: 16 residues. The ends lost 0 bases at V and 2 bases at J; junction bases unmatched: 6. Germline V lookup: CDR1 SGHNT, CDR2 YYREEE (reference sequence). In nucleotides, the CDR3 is TGTGCCAGCAGCTTGGGCCCGCGGGGGACCACAGATACGCAGTATTTT. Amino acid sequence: CASSLGPRGTTDTQYF.

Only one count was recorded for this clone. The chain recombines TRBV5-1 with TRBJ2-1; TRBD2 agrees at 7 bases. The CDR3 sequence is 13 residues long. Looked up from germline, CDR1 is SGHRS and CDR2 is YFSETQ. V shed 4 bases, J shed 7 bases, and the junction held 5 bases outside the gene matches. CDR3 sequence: CASSGDGGNEQFF. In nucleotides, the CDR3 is TGCGCCAGCAGCGGGGACGGGGGGAATGAGCAGTTCTTC.

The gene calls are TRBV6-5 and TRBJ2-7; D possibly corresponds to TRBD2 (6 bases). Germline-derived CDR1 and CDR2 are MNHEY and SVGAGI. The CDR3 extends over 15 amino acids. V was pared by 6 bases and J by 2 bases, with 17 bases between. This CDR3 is CASSSAGGGTYEQYF. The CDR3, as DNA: TGTGCCAGCAGCTCAGCCGGTGGAGGGACCTACGAGCAGTACTTC.

The chain's CDR3 is CASRREVWEQYF. In DNA, the CDR3 is TGTGCCAGCAGGAGGGAGGTCTGGGAGCAGTACTTC. V is TRBV6-1 and J is TRBJ2-7, with D perhaps matching TRBD2 (6 bases). CDR1 and CDR2 from the germline V gene are MNHNS and SASEGT. Trimming shortened V by 6 bases and J by 7 bases, and 13 bases separated the two germline ends. This CDR3 has 12 residues.

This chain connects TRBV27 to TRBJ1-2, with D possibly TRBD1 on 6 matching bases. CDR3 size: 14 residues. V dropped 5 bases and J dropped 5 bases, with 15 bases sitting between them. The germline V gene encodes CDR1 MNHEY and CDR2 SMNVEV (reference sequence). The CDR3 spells CASSRTASTYGYTF. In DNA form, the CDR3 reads TGTGCCAGCAGTAGGACAGCGTCCACTTATGGCTACACCTTC.

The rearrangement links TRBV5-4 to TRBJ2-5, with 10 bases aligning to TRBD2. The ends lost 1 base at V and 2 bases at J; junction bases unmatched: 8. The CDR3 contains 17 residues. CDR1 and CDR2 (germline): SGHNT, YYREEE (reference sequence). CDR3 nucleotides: TGTGCCAGCAGCTTGTTAATGCTAGCGGGAGATCAAGAGACCCAGTACTTC. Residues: CASSLLMLAGDQETQYF.

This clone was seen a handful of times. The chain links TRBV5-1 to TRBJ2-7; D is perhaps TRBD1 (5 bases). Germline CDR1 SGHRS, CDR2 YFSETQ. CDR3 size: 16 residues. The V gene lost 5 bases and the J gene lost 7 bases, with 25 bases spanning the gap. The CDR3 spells CASSSQGGPPAKEQYF. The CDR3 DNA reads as TGCGCCAGCAGTTCGCAGGGCGGACCCCCGGCTAAAGAGCAGTACTTC.

The CDR3, as DNA: TGTGCCAGCAGTCAGCGGGGCCAACAAGAGACCCAGTACTTC. It yields the protein CASSQRGQQETQYF. The chain is built from TRBV6-9 and TRBJ2-5; 7 bases fit TRBD2. Germline V gives CDR1 MNHGY, CDR2 SVAAGI. The CDR3 contains 14 residues. The V gene end was trimmed by 5 bases and the J gene end by 2 bases; junction bases not matched to a gene: 5.

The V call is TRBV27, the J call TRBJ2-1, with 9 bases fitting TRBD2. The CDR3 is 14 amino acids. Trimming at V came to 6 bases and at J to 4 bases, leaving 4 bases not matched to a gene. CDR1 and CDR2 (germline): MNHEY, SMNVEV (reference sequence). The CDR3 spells CASRSSGNYNEQFF. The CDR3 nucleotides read TGTGCCAGCAGGTCTAGCGGGAATTACAATGAGCAGTTCTTC.

DNA for the CDR3: TGTGCCAGCAGTTATGCGGGACCGAACACTGAAGCTTTCTTT. Translation gives CASSYAGPNTEAFF. J is TRBJ1-1 and V is TRBV6-5, with a weak D call TRBD1 (5 bases). This CDR3 contains 14 residues. The V gene's germline CDR1 is MNHEY and CDR2 SVGAGI. V was trimmed by 3 bases and J by 1 base, leaving 9 bases between them.

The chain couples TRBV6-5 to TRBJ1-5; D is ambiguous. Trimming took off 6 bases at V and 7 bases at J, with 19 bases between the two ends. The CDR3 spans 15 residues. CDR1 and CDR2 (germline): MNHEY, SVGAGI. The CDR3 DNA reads TGTGCCAGCAGCCCTTCTGGCGGGGTGAGACAGCCCCAGCATTTT. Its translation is CASSPSGGVRQPQHF.

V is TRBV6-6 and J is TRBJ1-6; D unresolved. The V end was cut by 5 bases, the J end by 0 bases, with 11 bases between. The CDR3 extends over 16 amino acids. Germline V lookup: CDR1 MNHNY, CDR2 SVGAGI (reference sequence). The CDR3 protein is CASSRGLSSYNSPLHF. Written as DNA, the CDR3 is TGTGCCAGCAGTCGAGGGCTAAGCTCCTATAATTCACCCCTCCACTTT.

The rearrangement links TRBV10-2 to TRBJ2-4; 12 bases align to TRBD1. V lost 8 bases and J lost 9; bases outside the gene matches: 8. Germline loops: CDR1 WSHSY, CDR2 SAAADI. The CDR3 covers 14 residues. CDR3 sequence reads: CASLLGQGASIQYF. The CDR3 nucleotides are TGCGCCAGCCTATTGGGACAGGGGGCGAGCATTCAGTACTTC.

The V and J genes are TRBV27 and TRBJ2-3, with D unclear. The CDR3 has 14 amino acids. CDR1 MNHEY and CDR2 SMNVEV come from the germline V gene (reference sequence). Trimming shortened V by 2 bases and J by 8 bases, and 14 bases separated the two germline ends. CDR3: CASSLSGSQSTQYF. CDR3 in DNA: TGTGCCAGCAGTTTAAGTGGTAGCCAGTCTACGCAGTATTTT.

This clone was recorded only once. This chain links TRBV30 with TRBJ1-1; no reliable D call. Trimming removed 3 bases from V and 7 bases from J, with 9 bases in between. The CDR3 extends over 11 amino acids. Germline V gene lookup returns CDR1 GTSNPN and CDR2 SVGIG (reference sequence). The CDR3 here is CAWSRGSEAFF. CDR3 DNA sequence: TGTGCCTGGAGCCGAGGCAGTGAAGCTTTCTTT.

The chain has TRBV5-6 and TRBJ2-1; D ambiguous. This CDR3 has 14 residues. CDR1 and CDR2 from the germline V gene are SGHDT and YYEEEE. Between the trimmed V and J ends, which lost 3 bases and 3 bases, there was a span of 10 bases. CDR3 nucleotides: TGTGCCAGCAGCTATCCAGGTCGCTACAATGAGCAGTTCTTC. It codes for CASSYPGRYNEQFF.

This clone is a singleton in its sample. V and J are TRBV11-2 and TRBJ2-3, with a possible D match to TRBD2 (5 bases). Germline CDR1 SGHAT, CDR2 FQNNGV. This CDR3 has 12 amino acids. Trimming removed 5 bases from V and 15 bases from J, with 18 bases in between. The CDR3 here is CASSHQSGSPYF. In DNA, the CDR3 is TGTGCCAGCAGCCACCAGAGCGGATCCCCATATTTT.

The CDR3: CASTNHSYNEQFF. The CDR3 DNA reads as TGTGCCAGCACCAATCACTCCTACAATGAGCAGTTCTTC. The rearrangement joins TRBV7-9 to TRBJ2-1; D ambiguous. From germline, CDR1 is SEHNR and CDR2 FQNEAQ (reference sequence). V gave up 7 bases and J gave up 0 bases, with 7 bases separating them. This CDR3 comprises 13 residues.

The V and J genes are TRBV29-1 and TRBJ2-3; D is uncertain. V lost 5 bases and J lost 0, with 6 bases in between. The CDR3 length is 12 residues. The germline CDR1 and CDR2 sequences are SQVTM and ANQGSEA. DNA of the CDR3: TGCAGCGTTCGACTCAGCACAGATACGCAGTATTTT. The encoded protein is CSVRLSTDTQYF.

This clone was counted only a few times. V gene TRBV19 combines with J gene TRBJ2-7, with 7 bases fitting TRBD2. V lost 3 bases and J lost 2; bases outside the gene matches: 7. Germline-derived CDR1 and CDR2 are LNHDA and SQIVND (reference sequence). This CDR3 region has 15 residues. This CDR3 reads CASSIAAGRAYEQYF. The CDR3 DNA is TGTGCCAGTAGTATTGCAGCGGGAAGGGCCTACGAGCAGTACTTC.

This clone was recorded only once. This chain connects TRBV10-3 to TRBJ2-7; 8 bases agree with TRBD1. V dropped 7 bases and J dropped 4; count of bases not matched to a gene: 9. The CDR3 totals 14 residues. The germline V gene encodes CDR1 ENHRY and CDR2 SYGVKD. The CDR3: CAINPGTGDYEQYF. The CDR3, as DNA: TGTGCCATCAACCCCGGGACAGGAGATTACGAGCAGTACTTC.

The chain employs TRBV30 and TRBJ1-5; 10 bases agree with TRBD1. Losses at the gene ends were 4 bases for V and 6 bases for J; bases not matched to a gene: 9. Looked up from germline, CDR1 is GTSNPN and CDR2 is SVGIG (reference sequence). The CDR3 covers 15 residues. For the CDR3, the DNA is TGTGCCTGGACCCGGGGACAGGGGACCTCTCAGCCCCAGCATTTT. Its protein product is CAWTRGQGTSQPQHF. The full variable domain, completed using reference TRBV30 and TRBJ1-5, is SQTIHQWPATLVQPVGSPLSLECTVEGTSNPNLYWYRQAAGRGLQLLFYSVGIGQISSEVPQNLSASRPQDRQFILSSKKLLLSDSGFYLCAWTRGQGTSQPQHFGDGTRLSIL.

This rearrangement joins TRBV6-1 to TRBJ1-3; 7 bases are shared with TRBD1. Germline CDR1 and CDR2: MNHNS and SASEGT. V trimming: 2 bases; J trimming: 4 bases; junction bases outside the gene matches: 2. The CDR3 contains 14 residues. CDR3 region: CASSERTGGNTIYF. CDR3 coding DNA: TGTGCCAGCAGTGAAAGGACAGGAGGAAACACCATATATTTT.